Below are 30 T cell receptor beta chains sequenced from a single sample in a study of cytomegalovirus exposure and HLA in healthy donors. Clones were read by immunoSEQ multiplex PCR, and TCRdb kept only the in-frame ones, dropping some. Of 220,000 or so clones in the sample, over 70% are singletons; the top ten hold more than 13%. The sequencing sample was made of PBMCs. The receptors derive from a woman younger than 45 in good health and CMV-seropositive.

The J gene is TRBJ2-7, the V gene TRBV30, with 11 nucleotides matching TRBD1. Germline V lookup: CDR1 GTSNPN, CDR2 SVGIG (reference sequence). The ends lost 2 bases at V and 5 bases at J; junction bases unmatched: 8. There are 15 residues in the CDR3. The chain's CDR3 is CAWSPRTGGWNEQYF. DNA of the CDR3: TGTGCCTGGAGTCCCCGGACAGGGGGCTGGAACGAGCAGTACTTC.

V is TRBV6-1 and J is TRBJ2-1, with D perhaps assigned TRBD1 or TRBD2 (5 bases each). Germline assignment: CDR1 MNHNS and CDR2 SASEGT. This CDR3 has 16 amino acids. Deletions cut 1 base from V and 0 bases from J, with 10 bases between. This CDR3 is CASSEVGGDSYNEQFF. The CDR3 DNA is TGTGCCAGCAGTGAAGTTGGGGGTGACTCCTACAATGAGCAGTTCTTC.

This rearrangement joins TRBV28 to TRBJ1-4; D is unclear. The length of the CDR3 is 14 residues. Germline V gene data show CDR1 as MDHEN and CDR2 as SYDVKM. V lost 4 bases and J 10 bases, leaving 16 bases between the germline ends. In nucleotides, the CDR3 is TGTGCCAGCAGTTCTGAACAGTCCCCCCCAAAACTGTTTTTT. Its translation is CASSSEQSPPKLFF.

V and J are TRBV18 and TRBJ1-2; TRBD1 agrees at 11 bases. V lost 4 bases to trimming and J lost 8 bases; unmatched junction nucleotides: 12. Germline V CDR1 and CDR2: KGHSH, LQKENI. The CDR3 has 16 amino acids. The CDR3, as DNA: TGTGCCAGCTCACTACCAGGACAGGGGGCCTCAGACGGCTACACCTTC. Translating gives CASSLPGQGASDGYTF.

The rearrangement uses TRBV30 and TRBJ1-4; 12 bases agree with TRBD1. V trimming: 7 bases; J trimming: 7 bases; junction bases outside the gene matches: 1. The CDR3 has 12 amino acids. Germline CDR1 is GTSNPN and CDR2 is SVGIG (reference sequence). CDR3 bases: TGTGCCTTGGGACAGGGGGCTGAAAAACTGTTTTTT. Translation gives CALGQGAEKLFF.

The chain's CDR3 is CASSYYGVYEQYF. The CDR3 region has the DNA TGTGCCAGCAGTTACTACGGGGTCTACGAGCAGTACTTC. The V and J genes are TRBV6-5 and TRBJ2-7; tentatively, D is TRBD2 (5 bases). The CDR3 totals 13 residues. Germline V CDR1 and CDR2: MNHEY, SVGAGI. The V end lost 1 base, the J end lost 3 bases, and 7 bases lay between the germline ends.

CDR3 DNA: TGTGCCAGTAGTTCCCCGTTGCAGGGCCGTCGATATGGCTACACCTTC. This codes for CASSSPLQGRRYGYTF. The V and J genes are TRBV19 and TRBJ1-2; a possible D gene is TRBD1 (5 bases). The CDR3 loop spans 16 amino acids. The V end lost 5 bases, the J end lost 5 bases, and 21 bases lay between the germline ends. From germline, CDR1 is LNHDA and CDR2 SQIVND (reference sequence).

The chain has TRBV7-2 and TRBJ2-3; D remains unclear. Germline V gene sequence: CDR1 SGHTA, CDR2 FQGNSA. The CDR3 consists of 13 residues. The ends were cut back, 5 bases at V and 5 bases at J, with 11 bases in the middle. CDR3 DNA: TGTGCCAGCAGCCCCAGTGGTGTAGATACGCAGTATTTT. Translating it yields CASSPSGVDTQYF.

The chain uses TRBV28 and TRBJ1-2; 7 nucleotides align to TRBD1. This CDR3 is 14 amino acids long. Germline trimming cut 7 bases from V and 0 bases from J; bases unmatched to any gene: 5. Germline lookup yields CDR1 MDHEN and CDR2 SYDVKM. The CDR3 is CASIPGQSNYGYTF. CDR3 nucleotides: TGTGCCAGCATCCCGGGACAGTCTAACTATGGCTACACCTTC.

V usage is TRBV5-6 and J usage is TRBJ1-5; D is undetermined. V lost 6 bases, J lost 0 bases, and 10 bases lay in between. This CDR3 is 14 amino acids long. Germline CDR1 is SGHDT and CDR2 is YYEEEE. DNA of the CDR3: TGTGCCAGCAACCCGTATTATAGCAATCAGCCCCAGCATTTT. Translating it yields CASNPYYSNQPQHF.

This clone was observed a handful of times. This chain uses TRBV29-1 with TRBJ2-1; perhaps TRBD1 as D (6 bases). Trimming left V 4 bases short and J 7 bases short, with 14 bases between. The CDR3 spans 13 residues. Germline CDR1 reads SQVTM; CDR2 reads ANQGSEA. The CDR3 DNA is TGCAGCGTTGGCCAGGGGAACCGAAATGAGCAGTTCTTC. Protein sequence: CSVGQGNRNEQFF.

The rearrangement uses TRBV27 and TRBJ1-2; 7 nucleotides agree with TRBD1. Per germline, CDR1 MNHEY and CDR2 SMNVEV (reference sequence). The CDR3 runs to 15 residues. V was pared by 2 bases and J by 4 bases, with 7 bases of the junction left unmatched. The CDR3 nucleotides are TGTGCCAGCAGTTTAACGGGACAGATGAGCTATGGCTACACCTTC. This codes for CASSLTGQMSYGYTF.

The J gene is TRBJ2-7, the V gene TRBV2; tentatively, D is TRBD2 (5 bases). CDR1 is SNHLY, CDR2 FYNNEI, per germline. Trimming removed 6 bases from V and 9 bases from J, with 15 bases in between. The CDR3 has 12 residues. CDR3 region: CASSAHSEGQYF. The CDR3 DNA reads TGTGCCAGCAGCGCCCACAGCGAGGGGCAGTACTTC.

This sequence joins TRBV6-6 and TRBJ1-2; D not resolved. V lost 2 bases and J lost 1, with 8 bases in between. Looked up from germline, CDR1 is MNHNY and CDR2 is SVGAGI (reference sequence). The CDR3 runs to 14 residues. CDR3 loop: CASSYELSNYGYTF. The CDR3 nucleotides read TGTGCCAGCAGTTACGAGTTGAGTAACTATGGCTACACCTTC.

V gene TRBV2 combines with J gene TRBJ2-2; 10 bases map to TRBD1. Germline-derived CDR1 and CDR2 are SNHLY and FYNNEI. The CDR3 covers 14 residues. V gave up 6 bases and J gave up 4 bases; unmatched junction bases: 2. The CDR3 coding sequence is TGTGCCAGCAGGAGGACAGGGGGCACCGGGGAGCTGTTTTTT. Translating gives CASRRTGGTGELFF.

This chain uses TRBV9 with TRBJ1-4; 7 bases match TRBD1. Germline values: CDR1 SGDLS, CDR2 YYNGEE. The CDR3 contains 16 residues. V was clipped by 4 bases and J by 0 bases; unmatched bases: 6. The CDR3 sequence is CASSLGQAATNEKLFF. The DNA for the CDR3 is TGTGCCAGCAGCCTTGGACAGGCTGCAACTAATGAAAAACTGTTTTTT.

The chain carries TRBV15 and TRBJ1-1; D remains unclear. The ends were cut back, 0 bases at V and 6 bases at J, with 8 bases in the middle. The CDR3 contains 13 residues. Germline V gene data show CDR1 as LNHNV and CDR2 as YYDKDF (reference sequence). The CDR3 DNA is TGTGCCACCAGCAGAGACCGAAGTTCTGAAGCTTTCTTT. Translating it yields CATSRDRSSEAFF.

V is TRBV27 and J is TRBJ1-1; perhaps TRBD1 as D (5 bases). Deletions cut 1 base from V and 4 bases from J, with 7 bases between. Germline V gene sequence: CDR1 MNHEY, CDR2 SMNVEV (reference sequence). This CDR3 comprises 13 residues. Here the CDR3 DNA reads TGTGCCAGCAGTTTATGGGGGTCCACTGAAGCTTTCTTT. This sequence encodes CASSLWGSTEAFF.

The rearrangement links TRBV27 to TRBJ2-7; TRBD1 agrees at 10 bases. After removal of 5 bases from V and 3 bases from J, the junction contained 4 bases not matched to a gene. Germline V lookup: CDR1 MNHEY, CDR2 SMNVEV (reference sequence). The CDR3 has 14 residues. DNA of the CDR3: TGTGCCAGCAGTACGGACAGGGGGGTCTACGAGCAGTACTTC. Its translation: CASSTDRGVYEQYF.

This rearrangement joins TRBV30 to TRBJ1-3; unclear D gene. The CDR3 runs 12 residues. V lost 4 bases to trimming and J lost 1 base, with 5 bases between them. Germline CDR1 reads GTSNPN; CDR2 reads SVGIG (reference sequence). The CDR3 nucleotides read TGTGCCTGGACTGAGTCTGGAAACACCATATATTTT. Amino acid sequence: CAWTESGNTIYF. Combining the CDR3 with reference TRBV30 and TRBJ1-3 gives the whole variable domain SQTIHQWPATLVQPVGSPLSLECTVEGTSNPNLYWYRQAAGRGLQLLFYSVGIGQISSEVPQNLSASRPQDRQFILSSKKLLLSDSGFYLCAWTESGNTIYFGEGSWLTVV.

The CDR3 sequence: CASSFVSGGTVKNIQYF. The DNA for the CDR3 is TGTGCCAGCAGCTTCGTCAGTGGCGGGACGGTCAAAAACATTCAGTACTTC. J is TRBJ2-4 and V is TRBV11-2; D may be TRBD2 (6 bases). The CDR3 runs to 17 residues. V was cut by 3 bases and J by 3 bases, with 18 bases left in between. CDR1 is SGHAT, CDR2 FQNNGV, per germline.

This chain uses TRBV5-1 with TRBJ2-7; a possible D gene is TRBD1 (5 bases). Germline V CDR1 and CDR2: SGHRS, YFSETQ. V gave up 1 base and J gave up 7 bases, with 12 bases separating them. The CDR3 sequence is 13 residues long. This CDR3 reads CASSLSGPGEQYF. CDR3 bases: TGCGCCAGCAGCTTGTCAGGGCCAGGGGAGCAGTACTTC.

The chain carries TRBV27 and TRBJ2-2; 9 bases line up with TRBD1. Germline V gene sequence: CDR1 MNHEY, CDR2 SMNVEV (reference sequence). V gave up 2 bases and J gave up 4 bases; unmatched junction bases: 2. This CDR3 is built from 15 residues. CDR3 bases: TGTGCCAGCAGTTTAGACAGGGGGGGCACCGGGGAGCTGTTTTTT. Protein product: CASSLDRGGTGELFF.

The rearrangement uses TRBV10-3 and TRBJ2-1; 7 nucleotides match TRBD1. From germline, CDR1 is ENHRY and CDR2 SYGVKD. Unmatched junction bases numbered 8, after V lost 4 bases and J lost 5 bases. The CDR3 loop spans 15 amino acids. CDR3 sequence (DNA): TGTGCCATCAGTGGACGACAGGGAAGACACAATGAGCAGTTCTTC. This gives the protein CAISGRQGRHNEQFF.

V is TRBV29-1 and J is TRBJ2-1; possibly TRBD1 for D (6 bases). The germline gives CDR1 SQVTM, CDR2 ANQGSEA. The CDR3 consists of 11 residues. V was cut by 0 bases and J by 14 bases, with 11 bases left in between. CDR3 DNA sequence: TGCAGCGTTGAAGATCGGGACACTGAGTTCTTC. Protein sequence: CSVEDRDTEFF.

The chain recombines TRBV29-1 with TRBJ2-2, with D unresolved. V dropped 0 bases and J dropped 2 bases, with 13 bases sitting between them. The germline V gene has CDR1 SQVTM and CDR2 ANQGSEA. This CDR3 comprises 16 residues. The CDR3 loop is CSVEDRDRPNTGELFF. CDR3 DNA: TGCAGCGTTGAAGATCGAGATCGACCCAACACCGGGGAGCTGTTTTTT.

V gene TRBV4-2 combines with J gene TRBJ2-1; TRBD2 aligns across 13 bases. Germline CDR1 reads LGHNA; CDR2 reads YNFKEQ. V was clipped by 1 base and J by 8 bases; unmatched bases: 5. The CDR3 runs 16 residues. CDR3 sequence (DNA): TGTGCCAGCAGCCAAGGCGGGACTAGCGGGATCTATGAGCAGTTCTTC. Translated, it gives CASSQGGTSGIYEQFF.

The chain is built from TRBV18 and TRBJ1-2; D uncertain. Germline V gene data show CDR1 as KGHSH and CDR2 as LQKENI. Trimming removed 5 bases from V and 7 bases from J, with 14 bases in between. There are 13 residues in the CDR3. The CDR3, as DNA: TGTGCCAGCTCAACTTCAAGTCTTGCTGGCTACACCTTC. Translated, it gives CASSTSSLAGYTF.

The rearrangement links TRBV2 to TRBJ1-2, with D hard to call. The V gene's germline CDR1 is SNHLY and CDR2 FYNNEI. V lost 8 bases, J lost 3 bases, and 4 bases lay in between. The CDR3 has 10 amino acids. The CDR3 bases are TGTGCCAGCGGAGACTATGGCTACACCTTC. It encodes CASGDYGYTF.

The chain couples TRBV29-1 to TRBJ2-3; 16 bases align to TRBD2. The V gene's germline CDR1 is SQVTM and CDR2 ANQGSEA. J was trimmed by 1 base and V by 7 bases; bases with no gene match: 5. This CDR3 spans 16 amino acids. The CDR3 DNA is TGCAGCGAGGGACTAGCGGGAGGGCCAGGCACAGATACGCAGTATTTT. It codes for CSEGLAGGPGTDTQYF.